These T cell receptor beta chains were read from a single sample in a study of blood T cell repertoires in COVID-19. Libraries were prepared by immunoSEQ multiplex PCR; TCRdb keeps only in-frame clonotypes and omits some of them. Of about 190,000 clones in the sample, around nine tenths were seen once. Specimen: peripheral blood. Every receptor here comes from a woman aged 40 to 50 who had recovered from COVID-19. CDR3s include the opening cysteine and the closing phenylalanine or tryptophan. The order of the fields is clone size, J gene, D gene, V gene, CDR3 protein, CDR3 DNA. D genes are given only for firm matches. The listing skips clone size in some rows; elsewhere it reads once, few, many or a size class.

clone size: NA; J gene: TRBJ1-1; D gene: NA; V gene: TRBV28; CDR3 protein: CASRRRDTYKGEAFF; CDR3 DNA: TGTGCCAGCAGGCGCCGGGACACCTACAAGGGTGAAGCTTTCTTT
clone size: NA; J gene: TRBJ2-1; D gene: TRBD2; V gene: TRBV24-1; CDR3 protein: CATSDPGLAGPLDNEQFF; CDR3 DNA: TGTGCCACCAGTGACCCAGGACTAGCGGGCCCCCTGGACAATGAGCAGTTCTTC
clone size: NA; J gene: TRBJ1-2; D gene: NA; V gene: TRBV19; CDR3 protein: CASSIDRGAYGYTF; CDR3 DNA: TGTGCCAGTAGTATAGATAGGGGCGCCTATGGCTACACCTTC
clone size: NA; J gene: TRBJ1-4; D gene: NA; V gene: TRBV22-1; CDR3 protein: CPGSALSGQGNEKLFF; CDR3 DNA: TGTCCTGGGAGCGCACTTTCAGGGCAGGGTAATGAAAAACTGTTTTTT
clone size: NA; J gene: TRBJ2-1; D gene: NA; V gene: TRBV6-5; CDR3 protein: CASSPQDYYNEQFF; CDR3 DNA: TGTGCCAGCAGTCCCCAGGACTACTACAATGAGCAGTTCTTC
clone size: NA; J gene: TRBJ2-1; D gene: NA; V gene: TRBV4-1; CDR3 protein: CASSQDRLVISEQFF; CDR3 DNA: TGCGCCAGCAGCCAAGATCGGCTAGTAATAAGTGAGCAGTTCTTC
clone size: NA; J gene: TRBJ1-1; D gene: NA; V gene: TRBV5-1; CDR3 protein: CASSLVGREGEAFF; CDR3 DNA: TGCGCCAGCAGCTTGGTAGGCAGGGAGGGTGAGGCTTTCTTT
clone size: once; J gene: TRBJ1-2; D gene: NA; V gene: TRBV4-2; CDR3 protein: CASSQDLGQNYGYTF; CDR3 DNA: TGTGCCAGCAGCCAAGACCTCGGACAGAACTATGGCTACACCTTC
clone size: NA; J gene: TRBJ2-1; D gene: TRBD1; V gene: TRBV25-1; CDR3 protein: CASSERRGQLEQFF; CDR3 DNA: TGTGCCAGCAGTGAACGCCGGGGACAGCTCGAGCAGTTCTTC
clone size: NA; J gene: TRBJ2-1; D gene: NA; V gene: TRBV19; CDR3 protein: CASSIGGYYNEQFF; CDR3 DNA: TGTGCCAGTAGTATTGGGGGCTACTACAATGAGCAGTTCTTC
clone size: NA; J gene: TRBJ1-1; D gene: TRBD1; V gene: TRBV27; CDR3 protein: CASSLSGQGETEAFF; CDR3 DNA: TGTGCCAGCAGTTTATCCGGACAGGGGGAAACTGAAGCTTTCTTT
clone size: NA; J gene: TRBJ2-7; D gene: NA; V gene: TRBV30; CDR3 protein: CAWATGGSYEQYF; CDR3 DNA: TGTGCCTGGGCGACAGGTGGGTCGTACGAGCAGTACTTC
clone size: once; J gene: TRBJ1-2; D gene: NA; V gene: TRBV4-3; CDR3 protein: CASSQDFDSYGYTF; CDR3 DNA: TGCGCCAGCAGCCAAGATTTCGACAGCTATGGCTACACCTTC
clone size: NA; J gene: TRBJ1-1; D gene: NA; V gene: TRBV3-1/TRBV3-2; CDR3 protein: CASTLQGGTEAFF; CDR3 DNA: TGTGCCAGCACCCTCCAAGGGGGCACTGAAGCTTTCTTT
clone size: NA; J gene: TRBJ2-7; D gene: NA; V gene: TRBV11-3; CDR3 protein: CASSRSGLTYEQYF; CDR3 DNA: TGTGCCAGCAGCCGTAGCGGATTAACCTACGAGCAGTACTTC
clone size: NA; J gene: TRBJ1-1; D gene: NA; V gene: TRBV19; CDR3 protein: CASGREEYTEAFF; CDR3 DNA: TGTGCCTCGGGCAGGGAGGAGTACACTGAAGCTTTCTTT
clone size: NA; J gene: TRBJ1-1; D gene: NA; V gene: TRBV11-3; CDR3 protein: CASSLEGEKAFF; CDR3 DNA: TGTGCCAGCAGCTTAGAAGGAGAGAAAGCTTTCTTT
clone size: NA; J gene: TRBJ2-5; D gene: NA; V gene: TRBV5-1; CDR3 protein: CASSPLRGQETQYF; CDR3 DNA: TGCGCCAGCAGCCCCCTAAGGGGCCAAGAGACCCAGTACTTC
clone size: NA; J gene: TRBJ2-7; D gene: NA; V gene: TRBV6-6; CDR3 protein: CASSYGGTLSYEQYF; CDR3 DNA: TGTGCCAGCAGTTACGGAGGGACCCTGTCCTACGAGCAGTACTTC
clone size: NA; J gene: TRBJ1-2; D gene: TRBD1; V gene: TRBV27; CDR3 protein: CASSPTWTGRGGYTF; CDR3 DNA: TGTGCCAGCAGTCCCACCTGGACAGGTCGGGGTGGCTACACCTTC
clone size: NA; J gene: TRBJ1-1; D gene: NA; V gene: TRBV6-6; CDR3 protein: CASTRGGANMNTEAFF; CDR3 DNA: TGTGCCAGCACAAGGGGGGGGGCCAATATGAACACTGAAGCTTTCTTT
clone size: NA; J gene: TRBJ2-1; D gene: TRBD2; V gene: TRBV5-1; CDR3 protein: CASSLGTSRTSGRSLVNEQFF; CDR3 DNA: TGCGCCAGCAGCCTGGGAACATCTCGGACTAGCGGGAGGAGTCTTGTCAATGAGCAGTTCTTC
clone size: NA; J gene: TRBJ2-7; D gene: TRBD2; V gene: TRBV3-1/TRBV3-2; CDR3 protein: CASSQGTSGAYEQYF; CDR3 DNA: TGTGCCAGCAGCCAGGGGACTAGCGGCGCCTACGAGCAGTACTTC
clone size: NA; J gene: TRBJ1-1; D gene: TRBD1; V gene: TRBV28; CDR3 protein: CASSFNRGTEAFF; CDR3 DNA: TGTGCCAGCAGTTTTAACAGGGGGACTGAAGCTTTCTTT
clone size: few; J gene: TRBJ1-5; D gene: NA; V gene: TRBV29-1; CDR3 protein: CSVAGGINQPQHF; CDR3 DNA: TGCAGCGTTGCGGGGGGAATCAATCAGCCCCAGCATTTT
clone size: NA; J gene: TRBJ1-1; D gene: NA; V gene: TRBV18; CDR3 protein: CASSPGGLGNTPQEAFF; CDR3 DNA: TGTGCCAGCTCACCGGGAGGTTTGGGGAACACACCTCAAGAAGCTTTCTTT
clone size: NA; J gene: TRBJ2-7; D gene: NA; V gene: TRBV7-8; CDR3 protein: CASSLETRGEQYF; CDR3 DNA: TGTGCCAGCAGCCTCGAGACTAGGGGCGAGCAGTACTTC
clone size: NA; J gene: TRBJ2-2; D gene: NA; V gene: TRBV19; CDR3 protein: CASIPADYTGELFF; CDR3 DNA: TGTGCCAGTATTCCCGCAGACTACACCGGGGAGCTGTTTTTT
clone size: NA; J gene: TRBJ1-6; D gene: NA; V gene: TRBV19; CDR3 protein: CASSIVGHNSPLHF; CDR3 DNA: TGTGCCAGTAGTATCGTGGGGCACAATTCACCCCTCCACTTT
clone size: NA; J gene: TRBJ2-7; D gene: TRBD2; V gene: TRBV6-5; CDR3 protein: CASSYRLAGDTYEQYF; CDR3 DNA: TGTGCCAGCAGTTATAGGCTAGCGGGTGACACCTACGAGCAGTACTTC
clone size: NA; J gene: TRBJ2-1; D gene: TRBD1; V gene: TRBV4-2; CDR3 protein: CASSQAGTDYNEQFF; CDR3 DNA: TGTGCCAGCAGCCAAGCCGGGACAGATTACAATGAGCAGTTCTTC
clone size: NA; J gene: TRBJ1-5; D gene: NA; V gene: TRBV6-5; CDR3 protein: CASGSLRDQPQHF; CDR3 DNA: TGTGCCAGCGGTAGTCTTCGGGATCAGCCCCAGCATTTT
clone size: NA; J gene: TRBJ1-1; D gene: NA; V gene: TRBV7-9; CDR3 protein: CASSFGSPYREAFF; CDR3 DNA: TGTGCCAGCAGCTTTGGTTCGCCCTACAGGGAAGCTTTCTTT
clone size: NA; J gene: TRBJ1-1; D gene: TRBD1; V gene: TRBV5-4; CDR3 protein: CASSSDRAGFQANTEAFF; CDR3 DNA: TGTGCCAGCAGCTCGGACAGGGCAGGTTTTCAGGCTAACACTGAAGCTTTCTTT
clone size: NA; J gene: TRBJ1-1; D gene: TRBD1; V gene: TRBV10-3; CDR3 protein: CAISARRDRNTEAFF; CDR3 DNA: TGTGCCATCAGTGCCCGCCGGGACAGAAACACTGAAGCTTTCTTT
clone size: NA; J gene: TRBJ1-2; D gene: NA; V gene: TRBV28; CDR3 protein: CASSSPGRGTGYTF; CDR3 DNA: TGTGCCAGCAGTTCCCCGGGGAGGGGTACTGGCTACACCTTC
clone size: NA; J gene: TRBJ1-5; D gene: NA; V gene: TRBV10-3; CDR3 protein: CAISDEQFAPQQPQHF; CDR3 DNA: TGTGCCATCAGTGATGAACAATTCGCCCCCCAACAGCCCCAGCATTTT
clone size: few; J gene: TRBJ2-2; D gene: NA; V gene: TRBV19; CDR3 protein: CASSTTRTGELFF; CDR3 DNA: TGTGCCAGTAGTACGACACGGACCGGGGAGCTGTTTTTT
clone size: NA; J gene: TRBJ2-7; D gene: TRBD2; V gene: TRBV27; CDR3 protein: CASSPRTSPAYEQYF; CDR3 DNA: TGTGCCAGCAGTCCCAGGACTAGCCCGGCCTACGAGCAGTACTTC
clone size: NA; J gene: TRBJ2-3; D gene: TRBD2; V gene: TRBV5-6; CDR3 protein: CASSFGGAHVDTQYF; CDR3 DNA: TGTGCCAGCAGCTTCGGGGGGGCGCATGTAGATACGCAGTATTTT
clone size: NA; J gene: TRBJ1-2; D gene: NA; V gene: TRBV7-8; CDR3 protein: CASSLQGTPTYGYTF; CDR3 DNA: TGTGCCAGCAGCTTACAGGGGACCCCAACCTATGGCTACACCTTC
clone size: once; J gene: TRBJ2-7; D gene: NA; V gene: TRBV7-2; CDR3 protein: CASSRWDTIYEQYF; CDR3 DNA: TGTGCCAGCAGCCGCTGGGACACAATCTACGAGCAGTACTTC
clone size: NA; J gene: TRBJ2-1; D gene: TRBD2; V gene: TRBV6-5; CDR3 protein: CASSYEREVSYNEQFF; CDR3 DNA: TGTGCCAGCAGTTACGAGCGGGAGGTTTCCTACAATGAGCAGTTCTTC
clone size: few; J gene: TRBJ1-4; D gene: NA; V gene: TRBV14; CDR3 protein: CASSQVGRRREKLFF; CDR3 DNA: TGTGCCAGCAGCCAAGTGGGGCGGCGAAGAGAAAAACTGTTTTTT
clone size: NA; J gene: TRBJ1-1; D gene: TRBD1; V gene: TRBV15; CDR3 protein: CATSRGSQGLNTEAFF; CDR3 DNA: TGTGCCACCAGCAGAGGGTCACAGGGGCTGAACACTGAAGCTTTCTTT
clone size: once; J gene: TRBJ1-6; D gene: NA; V gene: TRBV30; CDR3 protein: CAWKRTLSSPLHF; CDR3 DNA: TGTGCCTGGAAGCGGACCCTAAGTTCACCCCTCCACTTT
clone size: NA; J gene: TRBJ2-7; D gene: TRBD1; V gene: TRBV6-5; CDR3 protein: CASSSTGTGDSYEQYF; CDR3 DNA: TGTGCCAGCAGTTCCACCGGGACAGGGGACTCCTACGAGCAGTACTTC